The T cell receptor beta chain under discussion was sequenced for a study of neoadjuvant nivolumab and ipilimumab in lung cancer. About the research overall: Nivolumab 3 mg/kg was given days 1, 15 and 29, plus ipilimumab 1 mg/kg day 1 in combination. Findings and limits, study-wide: TCR richness and clonality were higher in tumors than adjacent uninvolved lung. TCR sequencing covered a small number of samples. Pretherapy blood TCR richness correlated positively with resected tumor richness.

Per germline, CDR1 MRHNA and CDR2 SNTAGT. V lost 10 bases to trimming and J lost 0 bases, with 24 bases between them. The CDR3 is made up of 17 amino acids. This clone showed up just a few times. Its target is not known. Produced via immunoSEQ multiplex PCR; TCRdb's table is partial and in-frame only. The sample yields about 3,800 clones, 85% to 90% seen once. The origin of this receptor is an adult with non-small cell lung cancer. Specimen: adjacent normal lung tissue, collected after neoadjuvant nivolumab, alone or with ipilimumab, at or shortly before surgery. The genes are TRBV6-4 and TRBJ1-2; tentative D call: TRBD1 (6 bases). CDR3 amino acids: CANGGLSNQGANYGYTF. The CDR3 DNA sequence: TGTGCCAACGGGGGCCTGTCAAACCAGGGAGCTAACTATGGCTACACCTTC.